The rows below give T cell receptor beta chains drawn from one sample of a study of blood T cell repertoires in COVID-19. TCRdb keeps only in-frame clones here, not all; method: immunoSEQ multiplex PCR. The sample contains approximately 17,000 clones, approximately 89% of which appear only once. Sequenced: PBMCs or T cells enriched from blood (not recorded which). All receptors come from a woman aged 25-40 years who had recovered from COVID-19. CDR3s include the opening cysteine and the closing phenylalanine or tryptophan. Each record gives: V gene, D gene, J gene, clone size, CDR3 protein, CDR3 DNA. The D gene is left open where the match is weak. The listing skips clone size in some rows; elsewhere it reads once, few, many or a size class.

TRBV3-1/TRBV3-2	TRBD1	TRBJ1-2	-	CASSRGQGLNYGYTF	TGTGCCAGCAGCCGAGGACAGGGACTCAACTATGGCTACACCTTC
TRBV7-2	TRBD1	TRBJ2-1	-	CASSLEQGAYNEQFF	TGTGCCAGCAGCTTAGAACAGGGGGCATACAATGAGCAGTTCTTC
TRBV7-3	TRBD1	TRBJ1-2	-	CASSSGGPDRAYGYTF	TGTGCCAGCAGCTCCGGAGGCCCTGACAGGGCCTATGGCTACACCTTC
TRBV3-1/TRBV3-2	-	TRBJ2-7	-	CASSQDPRVENEQYF	TGTGCCAGCAGCCAAGATCCGCGGGTTGAGAACGAGCAGTACTTC
TRBV19	-	TRBJ2-5	few	CASSIPGKETQYF	TGTGCCAGTTCTATCCCAGGGAAAGAGACCCAGTACTTC
TRBV3-1/TRBV3-2	-	TRBJ1-5	-	CASSPAGAQPQHF	TGTGCCAGCAGCCCAGCGGGAGCTCAGCCCCAGCATTTT
TRBV11-2	-	TRBJ1-2	-	CASRPGAPYFGYTF	TGTGCCAGCAGGCCAGGGGCCCCTTATTTTGGCTACACCTTC
TRBV24-1	-	TRBJ2-7	-	CATSDSSGAPSYEQYF	TGTGCCACCAGTGATTCCTCAGGGGCACCCTCCTACGAGCAGTACTTC
TRBV27	TRBD2	TRBJ2-1	-	CASSPSGGAWNEQFF	TGTGCCAGCAGCCCCAGCGGGGGGGCGTGGAATGAGCAGTTCTTC
TRBV5-1	TRBD2	TRBJ2-1	-	CASSLRTSGYNEQFF	TGCGCCAGCAGCTTGCGGACTAGCGGCTACAATGAGCAGTTCTTC
TRBV18	-	TRBJ1-1	-	CASSPSRVNTEAFF	TGTGCCAGCTCACCTTCCAGGGTGAACACTGAAGCTTTCTTT
TRBV6-5	-	TRBJ1-5	-	CASRNGGGNQPQHF	TGTGCCAGCAGAAACGGAGGGGGCAATCAGCCCCAGCATTTT
TRBV28	TRBD1	TRBJ1-2	-	CASSLDRGPRTNYGYTF	TGTGCCAGCAGCCTCGACAGGGGGCCTAGAACTAACTATGGCTACACCTTC
TRBV19	-	TRBJ1-3	-	CASSISQGISGNTIYF	TGTGCCAGTAGTATCTCCCAGGGGATCTCTGGAAACACCATATATTTT
TRBV6-2/TRBV6-3	-	TRBJ1-1	-	CASRYGATEAFF	TGTGCCAGCAGGTACGGGGCCACTGAAGCTTTCTTT
TRBV3-1/TRBV3-2	-	TRBJ1-2	-	CASSQAWGYTF	TGTGCCAGCAGCCAGGCTTGGGGCTACACCTTC
TRBV28	TRBD1	TRBJ1-5	-	CASSLDLQGPHQPQHF	TGTGCCAGCAGTTTGGACTTACAGGGGCCCCATCAGCCCCAGCATTTT
TRBV7-8	-	TRBJ2-5	-	CASSPLRSETQYF	TGTGCCAGCAGCCCTCTCCGGTCAGAGACCCAGTACTTC
TRBV6-2/TRBV6-3	TRBD1	TRBJ2-7	-	CASSYSGTAIYEQYF	TGTGCCAGCAGTTACTCTGGGACAGCTATCTACGAGCAGTACTTC
TRBV2	TRBD1	TRBJ2-5	-	CASSADRGTETQYF	TGTGCCAGCAGTGCGGACAGGGGAACAGAGACCCAGTACTTC
TRBV24-1	TRBD1	TRBJ2-2	-	CATSAGNRGNTGELFF	TGTGCCACCAGTGCTGGAAACAGGGGCAACACCGGGGAGCTGTTTTTT
TRBV6-1	-	TRBJ2-6	-	CASSASSGLSGANVLTF	TGTGCCAGCAGTGCCTCCAGTGGGCTGTCTGGGGCCAACGTCCTGACTTTC
TRBV28	-	TRBJ2-5	-	CASRTGQSVGETQYF	TGTGCCAGCAGGACAGGACAGTCGGTAGGGGAGACCCAGTACTTC
TRBV18	-	TRBJ2-7	-	CASSPPGTTTYEQYF	TGTGCCAGCTCACCGCCCGGGACAACCACCTACGAGCAGTACTTC
TRBV12-3/TRBV12-4	TRBD1	TRBJ1-2	-	CASSPTGTDGYTF	TGTGCCAGCAGTCCGACAGGGACTGACGGCTACACCTTC
TRBV27	TRBD2	TRBJ2-1	-	CASSPISGGKYNEQFF	TGTGCCAGCAGTCCGATTAGCGGGGGGAAATACAATGAGCAGTTCTTC
TRBV27	-	TRBJ2-7	-	CASSLSVTHLNSGGLQYF	TGTGCCAGCAGTTTATCGGTAACCCATCTCAACTCAGGGGGGCTCCAGTACTTC
TRBV10-3	TRBD1	TRBJ1-1	-	CAISEKGASTEAFF	TGTGCCATCAGTGAGAAGGGGGCGAGTACTGAAGCTTTCTTT
TRBV19	-	TRBJ1-2	-	CATSSSPLSLNDGYTF	TGTGCCACCAGTAGTAGCCCCCTGTCCTTAAACGATGGCTACACCTTC
TRBV14	-	TRBJ1-3	-	CASSSNSGNTIYF	TGTGCCAGCAGCTCCAACTCTGGAAACACCATATATTTT
TRBV5-6	-	TRBJ1-6	-	CASSLATESSYNSPLHF	TGTGCCAGCAGCTTGGCGACAGAGAGCTCCTATAATTCACCCCTCCACTTT
TRBV5-4	TRBD1	TRBJ1-1	-	CASSGGPGQDDEAFF	TGTGCCAGCAGCGGAGGACCGGGACAGGATGACGAAGCTTTCTTT
TRBV3-1/TRBV3-2	TRBD2	TRBJ2-3	once	CASSQGLARTDTQYF	TGTGCCAGCAGCCAAGGACTAGCACGCACAGATACGCAGTATTTT
TRBV15	TRBD1	TRBJ1-1	-	CATSSGQGVWDTEAFF	TGTGCCACCTCTTCGGGACAGGGAGTATGGGACACTGAAGCTTTCTTT
TRBV6-5	TRBD1	TRBJ1-1	-	CASRPGQGITEAFF	TGTGCCAGCAGACCCGGACAGGGGATCACTGAAGCTTTCTTT
TRBV6-4	TRBD2	TRBJ2-7	-	CASSELAGAEQYF	TGTGCCAGCAGTGAACTAGCGGGGGCCGAGCAGTACTTC
TRBV19	TRBD1	TRBJ1-1	-	CASSIGTDTEAFF	TGTGCCAGTAGTATCGGGACAGACACTGAAGCTTTCTTT